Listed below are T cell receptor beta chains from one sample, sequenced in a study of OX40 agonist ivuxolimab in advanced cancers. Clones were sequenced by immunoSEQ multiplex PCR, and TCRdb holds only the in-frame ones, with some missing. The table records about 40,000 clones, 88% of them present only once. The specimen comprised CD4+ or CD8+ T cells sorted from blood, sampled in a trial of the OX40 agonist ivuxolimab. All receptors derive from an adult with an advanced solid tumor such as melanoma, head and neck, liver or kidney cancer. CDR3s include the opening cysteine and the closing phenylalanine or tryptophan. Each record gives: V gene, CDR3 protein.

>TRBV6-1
CASSEVPQDEQFF
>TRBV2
CASTDRPDPGETQYF
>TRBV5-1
CASSLYVPWTGERDGYTF
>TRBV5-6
CASGSTTEAFF
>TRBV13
CASSRDYDRANYGYTF
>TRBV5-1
CASSFRDITEAFF
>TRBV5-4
CASSGGGTDTQYF
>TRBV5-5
CASSQDRVYTEAFF
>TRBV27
CASSLSRGLRDGYTF
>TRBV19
CASSIGRTSDTQYF
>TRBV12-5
CASGFGDRVNQPQHF
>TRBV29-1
CSVGPANYNEQFF
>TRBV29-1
CSVTTGISYEQYF
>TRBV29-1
CSVYQNTEAFF
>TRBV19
CASSIGSSYNEQFF
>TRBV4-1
CASSQGASSYEQYF
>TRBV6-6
CASSYGPSGTYEQYF
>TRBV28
CASSSLGAPFEQYF
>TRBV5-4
CASSPYLLAGGQETQYF
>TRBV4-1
CASSQRQVATNEKLFF
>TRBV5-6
CASSSGGQWSSYEQYF
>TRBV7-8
CASSLEAGANYGYTF
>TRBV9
CASSAGLAGGQETQYF
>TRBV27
CASSPMLGTEYNEQFF
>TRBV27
CASGYEQYF
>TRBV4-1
CASSHLTGTSGYTF